This entry describes one TCR beta chain. Different DNA sequences within this sample yield the same CDR3. Per the authors' pipeline: Using reference gene primer amplification, nucleated cell counts were estimated. The assay was immunoSEQ multiplex PCR, and TCRdb's table has in-frame clones only and misses some. D and trimming come from the DNA, and the V and J calls and clone size come from that table. The sample comprises more than 250,000 clones, 90% of which are singletons, and less than 2% rests with the top ten. The sample belongs to a study of blood T cell repertoires in COVID-19. As for the study in general: From the United States, Italy and Spain came samples of acute and convalescent COVID-19.

Participants were aged about 18 to 89 years from around 26 US areas. Participants' own reports of clinical history determined their cohort assignment. Germline CDR1 is SGHKS and CDR2 is YYEKEE (reference sequence). Trimming cost V 2 bases and J 3 bases, with 6 bases left between them. The CDR3 runs to 12 residues. The chain joins TRBV5-5 to TRBJ2-7, with D perhaps TRBD2 (6 bases). The sequence was collected from a woman aged 18-29 years with acute COVID-19. Sequencing was performed on PBMCs or T cells enriched from blood (not recorded which). The DNA for the CDR3 is TGTGCCAGCAGCTTTAGCGGCTACGAGCAGTACTTC. It is translated as CASSFSGYEQYF.